The sequence of this T cell receptor (beta chain) was determined in a study of shared clonotypes between healthy human individuals. Study details: Donors were two women and a few men aged 18 to 49.

Broader study findings: The naive CD4 repertoires of several donors were compared, and roughly 5% of clonotypes were shared. Only blood was sampled, and tissue TCR repertoires likely differ from blood ones. Compared with memory subsets, naive subsets generally had larger estimated richness.

This table comes from immunoSEQ multiplex PCR, and its TCRdb copy is limited to in-frame clones, with some not included. The sample shows about 1 million clones, 78% of them seen only once. With respect to this clone: Its antigen is unknown.

Source material: memory CD4+ T cells from PBMCs. Subset specified: CD45RA-negative fraction. This clonotype was obtained from a man aged 18 to 29 in good health. Some clones in this sample may be carry-over from other donors' samples.

The CDR3 loop is CASSLSGQAVLGADTQYF. The CDR3 DNA reads TGTGCCAGCAGTTTATCGGGGCAGGCTGTCTTGGGGGCAGATACGCAGTATTTT. This sequence joins TRBV27 and TRBJ2-3; D may match TRBD1 or TRBD2 (5 bases each). This CDR3 has 18 residues. Germline V gene lookup returns CDR1 MNHEY and CDR2 SMNVEV (reference sequence). Trimming pared 0 bases from V and 4 bases from J, leaving 20 bases between.